What follows describes a single TCR beta chain. The specificity of this receptor is unknown. The input lacks base qualities; no much larger clone sits a single base away. The immunoSEQ Assay, a bias-controlled multiplex PCR, was used to amplify TCRbeta CDR3 regions from genomic DNA. The paper's data handling went like this. Nucleated cell counts per sample were estimated from amplification of reference gene primers within the assay. To quantify the absolute abundance of each unique TCRbeta CDR3 rearrangement, sequence reads were collapsed and filtered. For each sample, productive Simpson clonality was calculated as the square root of Simpson's diversity index over productive rearrangements. In TCRdb, the immuneACCESS table is reduced to in-frame sequences with V and J assigned. These tables do not hold every clone; where another copy was compared, an unresolved V gene accounts for under half, and the others remain unexplained. D and trimming were read from the DNA, whereas the V and J calls and clone size are those reported in that table. The sample data list roughly 56,000 clones, and 85% of these were observed just once. Of the sample, around 5% is held by the ten largest clones.

V drops 6 bases and J drops 1 base, leaving 9 bases in between. The CDR3 holds 13 amino acids from the cysteine to the phenylalanine. The kept DNA is CDR3 alone, 39 bases in frame from the first base. The sample is drawn from a study of blood T cell repertoires in COVID-19 (dated by TCRdb to the early 2020s). As for the study more broadly: The collaborator samples originated in the United States, Italy and Spain and spanned the acute and convalescent phases of COVID-19. The prospective study material was composed of cDNA or gDNA derived from T cells, B-cell-depleted T cells, or PBMCs. The dataset comprised deeply sampled blood TCRbeta repertoires from subjects exposed to, actively infected with, or recovered from COVID-19. A freely available public database, intended as a resource for researchers studying the immune response to SARS-CoV-2, is where the repertoires were released. The samples were drawn from the first 160 participants of the ongoing ImmuneRACE study and from over a thousand subjects provided by 6 global collaborators. A de-identified subject ID, COVID-19 status, age in years and sex were almost always included in the sample metadata. Where available, HLA class I and class II types were taken from metadata supplied by the sample provider and were not determined by assay-based typing. Study-wide findings and limitations: Clinical and demographic metadata were provided uncurated, with the amount varying by source and participant.

Each collaborating institution followed its own protocols to collect whole blood in K2EDTA tubes. For TCRbeta analysis, collaborators shipped samples as frozen whole blood, isolated PBMCs, or DNA extracted from either of those sample types. This sequence was found in a man in his 70s with acute or convalescent COVID-19. Material: peripheral blood. The receptor chain draws on TRBV12-3 or TRBV12-4 and TRBJ1-1; a weak D assignment points to TRBD1 (5 bases agree). The CDR3 region has the sequence CASSPGGNTEAFF. The DNA sequence is TGTGCCAGCAGCCCCGGGGGGAACACTGAAGCTTTCTTT.